The entry that follows covers one TCR beta chain sequence. Its specificity is not known. These data belong to a study of T cell repertoires in cytomegalovirus infection. Study as a whole: CMV infection plus the matching HLA type was flagged by public TCR beta signatures.

TCRdb analysed the reads with MiXCR anew, one entry per CDR3 protein. The table lists around 900,000 distinct CDR3 sequences, more than 25% of them singletons. Trimming pared 8 bases from V and 3 bases from J, leaving 16 bases between. The CDR3 loop spans 14 amino acids. Germline CDR1 SGHVS, CDR2 FNYEAQ. The TCR sequence derives from a human donor in good health (CMV status not recorded). Some clones in this sample may be carry-over from other donors' samples. The chain joins TRBV7-6 to TRBJ1-2; weak D call: TRBD1 (6 bases). Sequencing was performed on cultured CD8+ T cells from PBMCs, taken from culture after CMV antigen stimulation. The CDR3 DNA is TGTGCCAGCGCTACCGGGGGCTGGGACTATGGCTACACCTTC. Translation gives CASATGGWDYGYTF. The full variable domain, its missing parts supplied by reference TRBV7-6 and TRBJ1-2, is GAGVSQSPRYKVTKRGQDVALRCDPISGHVSLYWYRQALGQGPEFLTYFNYEAQQDKSGLPNDRFSAERPEGSISTLTIQRTEQRDSAMYRCASATGGWDYGYTFGSGTRLTVV.